Listed below are T cell receptor beta chains from one sample, sequenced in a study of early T cells in non-severe SARS-CoV-2 infection. TCRdb recomputed calls from the 5' RACE reads with MiXCR, one row per CDR3 protein. The sample lists around 45,000 distinct CDR3 sequences; 3% to 4% were seen once. Sequencing input: whole blood. These receptor sequences come from an adult who was a healthcare worker with PCR-confirmed SARS-CoV-2 infection or an uninfected control (not recorded which). The CDR3 runs from the conserved cysteine through the conserved F or W. D genes are given only for firm matches. Clone size, where shown, is once, few, many, or a class for clones that have expanded.

v_call: TRBV29-1
j_call: TRBJ2-1
d_call: NA
clone_size: many
cdr3_aa: CSVEEGSSYNEQFF
cdr3_nt: TGCAGCGTTGAGGAGGGGAGCTCCTACAATGAGCAGTTCTTC

v_call: TRBV12-3/TRBV12-4
j_call: TRBJ2-1
d_call: NA
clone_size: many
cdr3_aa: CASSPRRNGYNEQFF
cdr3_nt: TGTGCCAGCAGTCCCAGGCGGAATGGGTACAATGAGCAGTTCTTC

v_call: TRBV18
j_call: TRBJ2-1
d_call: NA
clone_size: many
cdr3_aa: CASSPSEYNEQFF
cdr3_nt: TGTGCCAGCTCACCATCAGAATACAATGAGCAGTTCTTC

v_call: TRBV24-1
j_call: TRBJ2-7
d_call: NA
clone_size: many
cdr3_aa: CATSGSPSYEQYF
cdr3_nt: TGTGCCACCAGTGGGTCTCCCTCCTACGAGCAGTACTTC

v_call: TRBV5-4
j_call: TRBJ2-5
d_call: NA
clone_size: many
cdr3_aa: CASSHTPSGDQYF
cdr3_nt: TGTGCCAGCAGCCACACTCCCTCAGGGGACCAGTACTTC

v_call: TRBV5-1
j_call: TRBJ1-2
d_call: TRBD1
clone_size: many
cdr3_aa: CASSLGGQDHGYGYTF
cdr3_nt: TGCGCCAGCAGCTTGGGGGGACAGGACCATGGCTATGGCTACACCTTC

v_call: TRBV7-9
j_call: TRBJ2-1
d_call: TRBD1
clone_size: many
cdr3_aa: CASSARTGVTYNEQFF
cdr3_nt: TGTGCCAGCAGCGCCAGGACAGGGGTGACCTACAATGAGCAGTTCTTC

v_call: TRBV9
j_call: TRBJ2-2
d_call: NA
clone_size: many
cdr3_aa: CASSTPMDHTFTGELFF
cdr3_nt: TGTGCCAGCAGCACCCCAATGGACCATACATTCACCGGGGAGCTGTTTTTT

v_call: TRBV12-3/TRBV12-4
j_call: TRBJ2-3
d_call: TRBD1
clone_size: medium-sized
cdr3_aa: CASSIRQGADTQYF
cdr3_nt: TGTGCCAGCAGCATCAGACAGGGGGCAGATACGCAGTATTTT

v_call: TRBV19
j_call: TRBJ2-2
d_call: NA
clone_size: many
cdr3_aa: CASSVRINTGELFF
cdr3_nt: TGTGCCAGTAGTGTCCGAATAAACACCGGGGAGCTGTTTTTT

v_call: TRBV6-2/TRBV6-3
j_call: TRBJ2-3
d_call: TRBD2
clone_size: many
cdr3_aa: CASSTGGGTDTQYF
cdr3_nt: TGTGCCAGCAGTACGGGGGGGGGCACAGATACGCAGTATTTT

v_call: TRBV11-2
j_call: TRBJ1-2
d_call: NA
clone_size: NA
cdr3_aa: CASRPSSYGYTF
cdr3_nt: TGTGCCAGCCGACCTAGTTCCTATGGCTACACCTTC

v_call: TRBV7-3
j_call: TRBJ1-1
d_call: NA
clone_size: many
cdr3_aa: CASNEGAEGLAFF
cdr3_nt: TGTGCCAGCAACGAAGGCGCCGAAGGGTTGGCTTTCTTT

v_call: TRBV18
j_call: TRBJ2-5
d_call: NA
clone_size: many
cdr3_aa: CASSLGGGHQETQYF
cdr3_nt: TGTGCCAGCTCACTAGGAGGGGGGCACCAAGAGACCCAGTACTTC

v_call: TRBV20-1
j_call: TRBJ2-3
d_call: NA
clone_size: many
cdr3_aa: CSARDLARATDTQYF
cdr3_nt: TGCAGTGCTAGAGATCTGGCCAGGGCAACAGATACGCAGTATTTT

v_call: TRBV20-1
j_call: TRBJ2-7
d_call: NA
clone_size: NA
cdr3_aa: CSARVGNSRASYEQYF
cdr3_nt: TGCAGTGCTAGAGTTGGTAATAGCCGCGCTTCTTACGAGCAGTACTTC